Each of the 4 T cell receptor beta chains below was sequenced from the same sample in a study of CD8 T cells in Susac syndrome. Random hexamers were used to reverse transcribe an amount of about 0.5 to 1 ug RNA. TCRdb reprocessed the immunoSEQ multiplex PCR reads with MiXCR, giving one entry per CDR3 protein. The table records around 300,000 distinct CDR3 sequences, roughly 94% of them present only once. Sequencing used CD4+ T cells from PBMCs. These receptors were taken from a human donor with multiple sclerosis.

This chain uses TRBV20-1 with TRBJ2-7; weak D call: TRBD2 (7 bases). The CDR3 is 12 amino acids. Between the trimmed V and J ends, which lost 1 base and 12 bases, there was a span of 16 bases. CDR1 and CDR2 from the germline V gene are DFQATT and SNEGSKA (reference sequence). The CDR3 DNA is TGCAGTGCTAGAGCTCAGGGGCGGGAGTTGTACTTC. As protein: CSARAQGRELYF.

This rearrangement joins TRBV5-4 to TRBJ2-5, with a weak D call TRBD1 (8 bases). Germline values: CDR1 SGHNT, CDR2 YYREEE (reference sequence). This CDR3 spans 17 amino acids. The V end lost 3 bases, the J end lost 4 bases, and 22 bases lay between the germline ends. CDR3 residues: CASSWGGTGGNRETQYF. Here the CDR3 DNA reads TGTGCCAGCAGCTGGGGGGGGACAGGCGGGAACCGAGAGACCCAGTACTTC.

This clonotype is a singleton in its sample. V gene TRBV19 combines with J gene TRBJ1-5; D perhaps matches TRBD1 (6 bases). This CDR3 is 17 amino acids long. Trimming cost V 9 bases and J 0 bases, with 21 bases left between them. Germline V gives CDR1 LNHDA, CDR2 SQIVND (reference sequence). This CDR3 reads CASRPLTGIYSNQPQHF. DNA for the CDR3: TGTGCCAGCCGACCACTTACAGGGATCTATAGCAATCAGCCCCAGCATTTT.

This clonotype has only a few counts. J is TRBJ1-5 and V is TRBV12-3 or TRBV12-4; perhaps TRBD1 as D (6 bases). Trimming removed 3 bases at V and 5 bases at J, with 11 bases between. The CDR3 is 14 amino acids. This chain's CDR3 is CASSLDRRYQPQHF. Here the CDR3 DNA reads TGTGCCAGCAGTTTGGACAGAAGGTATCAGCCCCAGCATTTT.